This TCR beta chain was retrieved from a study of cytomegalovirus exposure and HLA in healthy donors. Study-wide findings and caveats: Confirmation in vitro established that a few CMV-associated chains were specific for CMV antigens. Apparent HLA restriction characterized most CMV-associated TCR beta chains in a later analysis.

Worth noting for this clone: The antigen remains unidentified.

CDR1 and CDR2 (germline): LNHDA, SQIVND (reference sequence). The CDR3 covers 14 residues. Trimming stripped 6 bases from V and 4 bases from J, with 12 bases between. The PCR used 60 Vbeta and 13 Jbeta primers. Libraries were prepared by immunoSEQ multiplex PCR; TCRdb keeps only in-frame clonotypes and omits some of them. The sample yields some 100,000 clones, around 70% seen once. This sequence was found in a woman between 50 and 59 years old in good health and CMV-seropositive. The sequencing sample was made of PBMCs. The chain has TRBV19 and TRBJ2-2; weak D call: TRBD2 (6 bases). CDR3 DNA: TGTGCCAGTAGCTCCATGGGGGGCACCGGGGAGCTGTTTTTT. Its protein product is CASSSMGGTGELFF.